This T cell receptor beta chain was sequenced in a study of CD8+ T cells in alopecia areata. Study information: The SALT score measured affected scalp surface percentage in treated patients. Study-level results: Association of baseline CD8+ expansion with response is uncertain owing to one nonresponder. Scalp clonality dropped significantly under tofacitinib, as did expanded CD8+ top-100 clones.

The treatment was: oral pan-JAK inhibitor, 5-10 mg twice daily. On this clone: The antigen is not known.

V was pared by 4 bases and J by 1 base, with 4 bases of the junction left unmatched. The CDR3 covers 16 residues. The germline gives CDR1 SGHNT, CDR2 YYREEE (reference sequence). Reverse transcribed after extraction, RNA yielded cDNA as the sequencing template. Assay used: immunoSEQ multiplex PCR; TCRdb lists only in-frame clones, some missing. Here the sample spans about 160,000 clones, about three fifths being singletons. Material: CD4+ T cells sorted from blood, obtained at week 4, from a patient treated with tofacitinib. This chain links TRBV5-4 with TRBJ2-2, with 10 bases aligning to TRBD1. The source is a human donor with alopecia areata. The CDR3 nucleotides read TGTGCCAGCAGCCCCCGGGACAGGGGGAACACCGGGGAGCTGTTTTTT. As protein: CASSPRDRGNTGELFF.